The rows below give T cell receptor beta chains drawn from one sample of a study of blood T cell repertoires in COVID-19. Profiling relied on immunoSEQ multiplex PCR, and the TCRdb table lists in-frame clones only, not all of them. Of tens of thousands of clones listed, around four fifths are singletons. Sequencing was done on a sample of peripheral blood. The receptors were sampled from a man aged 65-85 years with acute or convalescent COVID-19. CDR3s include the opening cysteine and the closing phenylalanine or tryptophan. D genes are given only for firm matches. For some rows the clone size is stated as once, few or many, or as a class when expanded; others skip it.

d_gene: TRBD1
v_gene: TRBV20-1
j_gene: TRBJ2-7
abundance: NA
CDR3aa: CSASRTGHFYEQYF
CDR3nt: TGCAGTGCTAGTCGGACAGGACACTTTTACGAGCAGTACTTC

d_gene: TRBD1
v_gene: TRBV3-1/TRBV3-2
j_gene: TRBJ2-6
abundance: NA
CDR3aa: CASSLQSTGVFGANVLTF
CDR3nt: TGTGCCAGCAGCCTCCAATCGACAGGGGTCTTTGGGGCCAACGTCCTGACTTTC

d_gene: NA
v_gene: TRBV4-1
j_gene: TRBJ1-2
abundance: NA
CDR3aa: CASSQDDRLRYGYTF
CDR3nt: TGCGCCAGCAGCCAAGATGACAGGCTCCGGTATGGCTACACCTTC

d_gene: NA
v_gene: TRBV5-1
j_gene: TRBJ2-5
abundance: NA
CDR3aa: CASRAQETQYF
CDR3nt: TGCGCCAGCAGGGCTCAAGAGACCCAGTACTTC

d_gene: TRBD2
v_gene: TRBV9
j_gene: TRBJ2-1
abundance: NA
CDR3aa: CASSVLADPSQQFF
CDR3nt: TGTGCCAGCAGCGTGCTAGCGGACCCCTCTCAGCAGTTCTTC

d_gene: TRBD2
v_gene: TRBV25-1
j_gene: TRBJ2-7
abundance: NA
CDR3aa: CASNPSGASPEQYF
CDR3nt: TGTGCCAGTAATCCGAGCGGGGCCTCCCCCGAGCAGTACTTC

d_gene: NA
v_gene: TRBV9
j_gene: TRBJ2-1
abundance: NA
CDR3aa: CASSVWAGNNEQFF
CDR3nt: TGTGCCAGCAGCGTCTGGGCGGGGAACAATGAGCAGTTCTTC

d_gene: TRBD2
v_gene: TRBV11-1
j_gene: TRBJ2-3
abundance: NA
CDR3aa: CASSWGNSGGEDTQYF
CDR3nt: TGTGCCAGCAGCTGGGGAAATAGCGGGGGGGAGGATACGCAGTATTTT

d_gene: NA
v_gene: TRBV7-2
j_gene: TRBJ2-2
abundance: NA
CDR3aa: CASSRQDTGELFF
CDR3nt: TGTGCCAGCAGCCGACAGGACACCGGGGAGCTGTTTTTT

d_gene: TRBD1
v_gene: TRBV29-1
j_gene: TRBJ1-1
abundance: NA
CDR3aa: CSVDGTGDDTEAFF
CDR3nt: TGCAGCGTGGACGGGACAGGGGACGACACTGAAGCTTTCTTT

d_gene: TRBD1
v_gene: TRBV7-9
j_gene: TRBJ1-1
abundance: NA
CDR3aa: CASSLGPGGIMNTEAFF
CDR3nt: TGTGCCAGCAGCTTGGGGCCAGGGGGTATTATGAACACTGAAGCTTTCTTT

d_gene: TRBD1
v_gene: TRBV28
j_gene: TRBJ2-5
abundance: few
CDR3aa: CASSLLTGGRTRETQYF
CDR3nt: TGTGCCAGCAGTTTATTGACAGGGGGAAGAACGCGGGAGACCCAGTACTTC

d_gene: TRBD1
v_gene: TRBV2
j_gene: TRBJ2-2
abundance: NA
CDR3aa: CASSPLGQGNTGELFF
CDR3nt: TGTGCCAGCAGTCCCCTCGGACAGGGGAACACCGGGGAGCTGTTTTTT

d_gene: TRBD1
v_gene: TRBV29-1
j_gene: TRBJ2-7
abundance: once
CDR3aa: CSGRTGSSYEQYF
CDR3nt: TGCAGCGGCCGGACAGGGAGCTCCTACGAGCAGTACTTC

d_gene: NA
v_gene: TRBV20-1
j_gene: TRBJ2-5
abundance: NA
CDR3aa: CSASWTGGGETQYF
CDR3nt: TGCAGTGCTAGTTGGACAGGAGGGGGAGAGACCCAGTACTTC

d_gene: NA
v_gene: TRBV15
j_gene: TRBJ1-2
abundance: NA
CDR3aa: CATSRDITVYVGYTF
CDR3nt: TGTGCCACCAGCAGAGATATTACAGTCTACGTGGGCTACACCTTC

d_gene: TRBD1
v_gene: TRBV9
j_gene: TRBJ2-1
abundance: NA
CDR3aa: CASSGNRDRVLDEQFF
CDR3nt: TGTGCCAGCAGCGGTAACCGGGACAGGGTTTTAGATGAGCAGTTCTTC

d_gene: TRBD1
v_gene: TRBV24-1
j_gene: TRBJ2-2
abundance: NA
CDR3aa: CATSDVTGGNTGELFF
CDR3nt: TGTGCCACCAGTGATGTAACAGGGGGCAACACCGGGGAGCTGTTTTTT

d_gene: NA
v_gene: TRBV6-4
j_gene: TRBJ2-3
abundance: NA
CDR3aa: CASRCLFGSCTDTQYF
CDR3nt: TGTGCCAGCCGCTGTTTGTTCGGGAGTTGCACAGATACGCAGTATTTT

d_gene: NA
v_gene: TRBV7-8
j_gene: TRBJ1-1
abundance: NA
CDR3aa: CASSSQGMGINTEAFF
CDR3nt: TGTGCCAGCAGCTCACAGGGAATGGGGATAAACACTGAAGCTTTCTTT

d_gene: TRBD1
v_gene: TRBV28
j_gene: TRBJ1-2
abundance: many
CDR3aa: CASSLVDRGREGYTF
CDR3nt: TGTGCCAGCAGTCTAGTGGACAGGGGGCGCGAAGGCTACACCTTC

d_gene: TRBD2
v_gene: TRBV5-4
j_gene: TRBJ2-1
abundance: NA
CDR3aa: CASSLGGLAGGQYEQFF
CDR3nt: TGTGCCAGCAGCTTGGGAGGTCTAGCGGGGGGGCAGTATGAGCAGTTCTTC

d_gene: NA
v_gene: TRBV14
j_gene: TRBJ1-1
abundance: NA
CDR3aa: CASSQGGDEFRRGRAFF
CDR3nt: TGTGCCAGCAGCCAAGGAGGTGATGAGTTCAGGAGAGGGAGAGCTTTCTTT

d_gene: TRBD1
v_gene: TRBV7-2
j_gene: TRBJ1-5
abundance: NA
CDR3aa: CASSPFDRAPGQPQHF
CDR3nt: TGTGCCAGCAGCCCGTTCGACAGGGCCCCCGGTCAGCCCCAGCATTTT

d_gene: NA
v_gene: TRBV11-2
j_gene: TRBJ2-7
abundance: NA
CDR3aa: CASSPGTPRYEQYF
CDR3nt: TGTGCCAGCAGTCCCGGGACACCAAGGTACGAGCAGTACTTC

d_gene: TRBD1
v_gene: TRBV18
j_gene: TRBJ2-2
abundance: NA
CDR3aa: CASSPRGRGPAGELFF
CDR3nt: TGTGCCAGCTCACCACGGGGCAGGGGGCCGGCCGGGGAGCTGTTTTTT

d_gene: NA
v_gene: TRBV20-1
j_gene: TRBJ1-1
abundance: NA
CDR3aa: CSARNTEAFF
CDR3nt: TGCAGTGCCAGGAACACTGAAGCTTTCTTT

d_gene: NA
v_gene: TRBV6-6
j_gene: TRBJ1-1
abundance: NA
CDR3aa: CASSYTGTGGAEAFF
CDR3nt: TGTGCCAGCAGTTACACCGGGACGGGAGGGGCTGAAGCTTTCTTT

d_gene: NA
v_gene: TRBV5-1
j_gene: TRBJ2-1
abundance: NA
CDR3aa: CASSRGSASMPAYNEQFF
CDR3nt: TGCGCCAGCAGCCGGGGGTCGGCTAGCATGCCAGCTTACAATGAGCAGTTCTTC

d_gene: NA
v_gene: TRBV6-5
j_gene: TRBJ1-5
abundance: once
CDR3aa: CASRAQWEQPQHF
CDR3nt: TGTGCCAGCAGAGCCCAGTGGGAGCAGCCCCAGCATTTT

d_gene: NA
v_gene: TRBV5-1
j_gene: TRBJ2-7
abundance: NA
CDR3aa: CASSLLGAGYEQYF
CDR3nt: TGCGCCAGCAGCTTGTTAGGGGCGGGGTACGAGCAGTACTTC

d_gene: TRBD1
v_gene: TRBV18
j_gene: TRBJ1-2
abundance: NA
CDR3aa: CASSPGTGWGYTF
CDR3nt: TGTGCCAGCTCACCAGGGACAGGGTGGGGCTACACCTTC

d_gene: TRBD1
v_gene: TRBV11-2
j_gene: TRBJ1-2
abundance: NA
CDR3aa: CASSLQPGGSFGGYTF
CDR3nt: TGTGCCAGCAGCTTACAACCAGGGGGCAGCTTCGGTGGCTACACCTTC